The T cell receptor beta chain described here comes from a study of cytomegalovirus exposure and HLA in healthy donors. The study, taken as a whole, reports: Clusters of TCRs from the first cohort tended to co-occur in the 130 or so validation repertoires (as a later analysis found). Among TCR sequences, most were rare, though some public TCRs appeared in many donors. A list of 164 TCR beta chains associated with cytomegalovirus was given.

CDR3 length: 16 residues. J lost 5 bases, V lost 4 bases, and 12 bases had no gene match. From germline, CDR1 is ENHRY and CDR2 SYGVKD. Note on this clone: The antigen remains undetermined.

Generated by immunoSEQ multiplex PCR, the TCRdb table keeps only in-frame clones and is missing some. The sample holds approximately 150,000 clones, roughly 84% seen once. This sequence joins TRBV10-3 and TRBJ2-7; the match to TRBD1 covers 9 bases. Material: PBMCs. This TCR was recovered from a man aged 30 to 39 in good health and CMV-seropositive. The CDR3 spells CAISGPGRDRENEQYF. The DNA for the CDR3 is TGTGCCATCAGTGGGCCAGGCAGGGACAGGGAGAACGAGCAGTACTTC.